Below are 25 T cell receptor beta chains sequenced from a single sample in a study of cytomegalovirus exposure and HLA in healthy donors. Primers: 60 Vbeta forward and 13 Jbeta reverse. Profiled with immunoSEQ multiplex PCR; TCRdb holds only in-frame clones, not every one. The sample consists of about 170,000 clones, roughly 67% of them appearing once. Sequences were obtained from PBMCs. These receptors were taken from a woman between 18 and 30 years old in good health and CMV-seropositive.

This clone was counted once. This rearrangement joins TRBV27 to TRBJ1-3, with D perhaps matching TRBD1 (5 bases). CDR1 is MNHEY, CDR2 SMNVEV, per germline (reference sequence). The CDR3 length is 15 residues. Trimming shortened V by 6 bases and J by 0 bases, and 12 bases separated the two germline ends. CDR3 in DNA: TGTGCCAGCAGGGGGTCCGGGGGCTCTGGAAACACCATATATTTT. Protein product: CASRGSGGSGNTIYF.

The chain carries TRBV11-2 and TRBJ2-5; 8 bases align to TRBD1. The CDR3 runs 14 residues. V dropped 5 bases and J dropped 5; count of bases not matched to a gene: 7. Germline values: CDR1 SGHAT, CDR2 FQNNGV. CDR3 DNA sequence: TGTGCCAGCAGCCTGACAGGGGATGGGGAGACCCAGTACTTC. Translation gives CASSLTGDGETQYF.

The rearrangement joins TRBV5-8 to TRBJ2-1, with a weak D call TRBD1 (6 bases). This CDR3 has 17 residues. From germline, CDR1 is SGHTS and CDR2 YDEGEE. V lost 0 bases and J lost 4, with 17 bases in between. CDR3 DNA sequence: TGTGCCAGCAGCTTGGCCCGATCCTCACAGGGTTACAATGAGCAGTTCTTC. It yields the protein CASSLARSSQGYNEQFF. Complete variable domain (other parts from reference TRBV5-8 and TRBJ2-1): EAGVTQSPTHLIKTRGQQATLRCSPISGHTSVYWYQQALGLGLQFLLWYDEGEERNRGNFPPRFSGRQFPNYSSELNVNALELEDSALYLCASSLARSSQGYNEQFFGPGTRLTVL.

The V call is TRBV7-9, the J call TRBJ2-3; 9 nucleotides agree with TRBD2. Germline V gene data show CDR1 as SEHNR and CDR2 as FQNEAQ (reference sequence). The CDR3 runs 15 residues. Trimming removed 3 bases from V and 0 bases from J; junction bases left unmatched: 1. The CDR3 nucleotides are TGTGCCAGCAGCTTTAGCGGGGGTAGCACAGATACGCAGTATTTT. Residues: CASSFSGGSTDTQYF.

The chain recombines TRBV28 with TRBJ1-6; possibly TRBD1 for D (6 bases). V was pared by 1 base and J by 14 bases, with 24 bases between. CDR3 size: 17 residues. The germline V gene has CDR1 MDHEN and CDR2 SYDVKM. The CDR3 DNA reads TGTGCCAGCAGTTTATTTTACAGGGCCGGATCAAGAAGTTCCCTCCACTTT. Protein product: CASSLFYRAGSRSSLHF.

V usage is TRBV27 and J usage is TRBJ2-7; 12 nucleotides line up with TRBD2. The CDR3 covers 16 residues. CDR1 is MNHEY, CDR2 SMNVEV, per germline (reference sequence). With V trimmed by 5 bases and J by 5 bases, 10 bases remained unmatched. DNA of the CDR3: TGTGCCAGCAGTCCCGGACTAGCGGGGACCATCCACGAGCAGTACTTC. As protein: CASSPGLAGTIHEQYF.

The rearrangement links TRBV19 to TRBJ2-5, with a possible D match to TRBD1 (7 bases). V was clipped by 4 bases and J by 4 bases, with 13 bases between them. CDR3 length equals 14 residues. Germline V gene sequence: CDR1 LNHDA, CDR2 SQIVND (reference sequence). The CDR3 DNA reads as TGTGCCAGTAGTACAGGGGGGTTTGGAGAGACCCAGTACTTC. As protein: CASSTGGFGETQYF.

The chain recombines TRBV29-1 with TRBJ1-1; possible D gene TRBD1, 5 bases. The CDR3 sequence is 14 residues long. Germline CDR1 and CDR2: SQVTM and ANQGSEA. Trimming left V 2 bases short and J 1 base short, with 11 bases between. CDR3 DNA: TGCAGCGTTGAACCCCGACAGCCGAACACTGAAGCTTTCTTT. Protein sequence: CSVEPRQPNTEAFF.

The rearrangement joins TRBV2 to TRBJ1-1; no firm D call. V dropped 5 bases and J dropped 4 bases, with 11 bases sitting between them. The germline gives CDR1 SNHLY, CDR2 FYNNEI. The CDR3 is 13 residues long. CDR3 bases: TGTGCCAGCAGTCGGTTGGTCGGCACTGAAGCTTTCTTT. Translating it yields CASSRLVGTEAFF.

V is TRBV21-1 and J is TRBJ2-1; the D call TRBD1 from the table was never checked on the DNA. TRBV21-1 is labeled a pseudogene. The CDR3 length is 16 residues. The CDR3 coding sequence is TGTGCCAGCAGCAGGTGGGACAGGGGAAAACACAATGAGCAGTTCTTC. It codes for CASSRWDRGKHNEQFF.

This clone turned up a few times. This chain connects TRBV7-6 to TRBJ2-7; 8 bases agree with TRBD2. This CDR3 region has 15 residues. J was trimmed by 4 bases and V by 0 bases; bases with no gene match: 5. The germline CDR1 and CDR2 sequences are SGHVS and FNYEAQ. The CDR3 sequence is CASSLAGGGTYEQYF. The CDR3 DNA follows: TGTGCCAGCAGCTTAGCCGGCGGGGGGACGTACGAGCAGTACTTC.

This clone turned up a few times. The chain uses TRBV30 and TRBJ1-3; 7 bases are shared with TRBD1. V lost 3 bases and J lost 0; bases outside the gene matches: 5. In germline, CDR1 is GTSNPN, CDR2 SVGIG (reference sequence). The CDR3 covers 15 residues. The CDR3 DNA reads as TGTGCCTGGAGACGGGACAGTTACTCTGGAAACACCATATATTTT. Its translation: CAWRRDSYSGNTIYF.

This clone came up once. This chain uses TRBV5-1 with TRBJ2-5; 9 positions agree with TRBD1. The CDR3 is made up of 17 amino acids. The germline V gene has CDR1 SGHRS and CDR2 YFSETQ. Trimming cost V 1 base and J 4 bases; bases outside gene matches: 11. The CDR3 nucleotides are TGCGCCAGCAGCTTGTCCAGGGGACAGGGACCTGCAGAGACCCAGTACTTC. Protein: CASSLSRGQGPAETQYF.

This chain links TRBV4-1 with TRBJ1-2; TRBD1 matches 9 bases. The CDR3 loop spans 14 amino acids. Germline V CDR1 and CDR2: MGHRA, YSYEKL. Germline trimming cut 6 bases from V and 3 bases from J; bases unmatched to any gene: 5. CDR3 sequence: CASRQQGAHYGYTF. The CDR3 DNA reads as TGCGCCAGCAGACAACAGGGGGCTCACTATGGCTACACCTTC.

V usage is TRBV7-9 and J usage is TRBJ2-7, with 7 bases aligning to TRBD2. CDR1 SEHNR and CDR2 FQNEAQ come from the germline V gene (reference sequence). With 3 bases clipped from V and 5 bases from J, the junction kept 10 bases outside the gene matches. CDR3 length: 15 amino acids. The CDR3 region is CASSFNQRGVNEQYF. The CDR3 DNA is TGTGCCAGCAGCTTTAATCAGCGGGGCGTGAACGAGCAGTACTTC.

V usage is TRBV5-6 and J usage is TRBJ2-1, with a tentative D call TRBD2 (6 bases). V was cut by 3 bases and J by 0 bases, with 13 bases left in between. There are 16 residues in the CDR3. The germline CDR1 and CDR2 sequences are SGHDT and YYEEEE. The CDR3: CASSWDTGSSYNEQFF. The CDR3 coding sequence is TGTGCCAGCAGCTGGGATACCGGGAGCTCCTACAATGAGCAGTTCTTC.

The chain employs TRBV5-1 and TRBJ2-5; the match to TRBD1 covers 8 bases. Looked up from germline, CDR1 is SGHRS and CDR2 is YFSETQ. The CDR3 loop spans 14 amino acids. Trimming cost V 0 bases and J 5 bases; bases outside gene matches: 3. The CDR3 loop is CASSLGQGKETQYF. DNA of the CDR3: TGCGCCAGCAGCTTGGGACAGGGGAAGGAGACCCAGTACTTC.

This clone was counted between two and nine times. The chain links TRBV7-2 to TRBJ2-1; D ambiguous. This CDR3 has 15 amino acids. Germline-derived CDR1 and CDR2 are SGHTA and FQGNSA. V gave up 1 base and J gave up 3 bases, with 10 bases separating them. The CDR3: CASSLGGQVYNEQFF. CDR3 DNA sequence: TGTGCCAGCAGCTTAGGTGGTCAGGTCTACAATGAGCAGTTCTTC.

This clone is medium-sized. The rearrangement joins TRBV25-1 to TRBJ2-7; TRBD1 aligns across 9 bases. The germline V gene encodes CDR1 MGHDK and CDR2 SYGVNS. Trimming cost V 6 bases and J 7 bases; bases outside gene matches: 7. The CDR3 runs 13 residues. CDR3 nucleotide sequence: TGTGCCAGCAGCGACAGGGGGTCGGGAGAGCAGTACTTC. The encoded protein is CASSDRGSGEQYF.

This sequence joins TRBV4-1 and TRBJ2-2, with 9 positions matching TRBD1. The germline V gene has CDR1 MGHRA and CDR2 YSYEKL. V shed 4 bases, J shed 5 bases, and the junction held 8 bases outside the gene matches. The CDR3 consists of 16 residues. This chain's CDR3 is CASSRPRDRVTGELFF. DNA for the CDR3: TGCGCCAGCAGCCGACCCCGGGACAGGGTAACCGGGGAGCTGTTTTTT.

V is TRBV7-9 and J is TRBJ2-7, with D perhaps TRBD1 (7 bases). This CDR3 is 15 amino acids long. The V end was cut by 5 bases, the J end by 0 bases, with 14 bases between. Germline CDR1 SEHNR, CDR2 FQNEAQ (reference sequence). The CDR3 DNA follows: TGTGCCAGCAGCCGCGGGACAGCAAGCTCCTACGAGCAGTACTTC. As protein: CASSRGTASSYEQYF.

This clone has just a few counts. The CDR3 nucleotides read TGTGCCAGCAGTTCTCGGACAGAAAATAATTCACCCCTCCACTTT. Translation: CASSSRTENNSPLHF. The chain has TRBV27 and TRBJ1-6, with D perhaps TRBD1 (6 bases). CDR3 length equals 15 residues. The germline gives CDR1 MNHEY, CDR2 SMNVEV (reference sequence). With 4 bases removed from V and 5 bases from J, the gap between germline ends came to 12 bases.

This clone was recorded once. The V gene is TRBV7-9, the J gene TRBJ2-1; 9 nucleotides align to TRBD1. The CDR3 is made up of 15 amino acids. Looked up from germline, CDR1 is SEHNR and CDR2 is FQNEAQ (reference sequence). The junction had 7 bases not matched to a gene; V was cut back by 5 bases and J by 5 bases. The DNA of the CDR3 is TGTGCCAGCAGCCCCCCCGGGACAGGGAACAATGAGCAGTTCTTC. As protein: CASSPPGTGNNEQFF.

The chain links TRBV7-2 to TRBJ2-2; 11 bases are a match to TRBD2. This CDR3 has 16 amino acids. Germline CDR1 and CDR2: SGHTA and FQGNSA. The J segment lost 6 bases and the V segment lost 3 bases, leaving 6 bases of the junction unmatched. DNA of the CDR3: TGTGCCAGCAGCTTTAGCGGGGGGGCCTTGGCCGGGGAGCTGTTTTTT. This sequence encodes CASSFSGGALAGELFF.

The CDR3 loop reads CASSRPGQGSHEQYF. CDR3 coding DNA: TGTGCCAGCAGCCGGCCGGGACAGGGGTCCCACGAGCAGTACTTC. This chain uses TRBV7-9 with TRBJ2-7, with 10 bases identical to TRBD1. The CDR3 sequence is 15 residues long. CDR1 SEHNR and CDR2 FQNEAQ come from the germline V gene (reference sequence). V gave up 5 bases and J gave up 5 bases; unmatched junction bases: 9.